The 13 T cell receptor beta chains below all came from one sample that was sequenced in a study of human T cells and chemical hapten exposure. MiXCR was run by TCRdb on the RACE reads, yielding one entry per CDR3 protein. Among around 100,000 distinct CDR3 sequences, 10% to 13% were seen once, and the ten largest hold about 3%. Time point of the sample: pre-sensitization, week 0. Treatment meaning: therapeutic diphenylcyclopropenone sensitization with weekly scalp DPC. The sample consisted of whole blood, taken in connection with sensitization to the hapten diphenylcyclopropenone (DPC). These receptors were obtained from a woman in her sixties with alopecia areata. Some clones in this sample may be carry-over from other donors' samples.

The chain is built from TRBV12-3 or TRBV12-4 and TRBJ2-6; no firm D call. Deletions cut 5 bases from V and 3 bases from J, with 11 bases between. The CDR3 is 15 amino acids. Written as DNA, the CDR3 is TGTGCCAGCAGTCCTCGACGACATGGGGCCAACGTCCTGACTTTC. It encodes CASSPRRHGANVLTF.

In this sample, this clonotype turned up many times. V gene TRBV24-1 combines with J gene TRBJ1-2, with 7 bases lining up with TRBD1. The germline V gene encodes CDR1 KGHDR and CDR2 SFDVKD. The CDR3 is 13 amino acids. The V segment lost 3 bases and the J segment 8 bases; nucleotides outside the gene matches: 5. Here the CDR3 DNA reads TGTGCCACCAGTGATGCGACAGGGTTCGGCTACACCTTC. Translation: CATSDATGFGYTF.

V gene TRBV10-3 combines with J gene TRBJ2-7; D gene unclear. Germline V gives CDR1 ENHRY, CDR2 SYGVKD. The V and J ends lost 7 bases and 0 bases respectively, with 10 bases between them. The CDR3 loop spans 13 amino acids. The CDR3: CAIKADTSYEQYF. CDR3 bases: TGTGCCATCAAGGCAGATACCTCCTACGAGCAGTACTTC.

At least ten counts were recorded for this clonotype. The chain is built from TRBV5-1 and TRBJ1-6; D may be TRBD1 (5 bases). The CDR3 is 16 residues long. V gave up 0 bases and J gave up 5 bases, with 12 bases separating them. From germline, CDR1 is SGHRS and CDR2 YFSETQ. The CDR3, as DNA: TGCGCCAGCAGCTTGGGGACCGTGGGACATAATTCACCCCTCCACTTT. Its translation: CASSLGTVGHNSPLHF.

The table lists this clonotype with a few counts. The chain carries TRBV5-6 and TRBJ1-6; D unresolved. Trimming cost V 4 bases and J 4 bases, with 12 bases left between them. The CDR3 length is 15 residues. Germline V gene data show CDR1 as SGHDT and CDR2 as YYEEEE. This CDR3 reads CASSTGIPYNSPLHF. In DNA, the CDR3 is TGTGCCAGCAGCACGGGGATACCGTATAATTCACCCCTCCACTTT. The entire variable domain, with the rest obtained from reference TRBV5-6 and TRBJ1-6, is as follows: DAGVTQSPTHLIKTRGQQVTLRCSPKSGHDTVSWYQQALGQGPQFIFQYYEEEERQRGNFPDRFSGHQFPNYSSELNVNALLLGDSALYLCASSTGIPYNSPLHFGNGTRLTVT.

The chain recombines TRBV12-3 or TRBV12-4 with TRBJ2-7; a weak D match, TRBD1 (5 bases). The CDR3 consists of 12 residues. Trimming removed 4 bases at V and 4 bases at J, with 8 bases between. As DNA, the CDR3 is TGTGCCAGCAGTTGGCAGGGATACGAGCAGTACTTC. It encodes CASSWQGYEQYF.

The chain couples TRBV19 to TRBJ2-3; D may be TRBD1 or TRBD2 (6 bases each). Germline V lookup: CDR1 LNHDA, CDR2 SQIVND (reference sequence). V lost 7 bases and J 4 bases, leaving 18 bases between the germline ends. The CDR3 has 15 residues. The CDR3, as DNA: TGTGCCAGTACGACTCTAGGGGGGTTGGCAGATACGCAGTATTTT. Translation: CASTTLGGLADTQYF.

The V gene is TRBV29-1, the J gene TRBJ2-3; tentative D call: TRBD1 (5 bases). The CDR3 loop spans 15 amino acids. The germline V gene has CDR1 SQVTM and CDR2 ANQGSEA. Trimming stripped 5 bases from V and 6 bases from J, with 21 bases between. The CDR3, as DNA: TGCAGCGTTCTGAGCTGGGGCAGGACGGCGGATACGCAGTATTTT. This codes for CSVLSWGRTADTQYF.

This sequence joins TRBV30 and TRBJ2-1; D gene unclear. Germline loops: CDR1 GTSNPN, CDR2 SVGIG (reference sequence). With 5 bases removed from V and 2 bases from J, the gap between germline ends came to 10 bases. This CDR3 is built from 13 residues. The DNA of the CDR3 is TGTGCCTGGGGAAGCGAGGCCTACAATGAGCAGTTCTTC. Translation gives CAWGSEAYNEQFF.

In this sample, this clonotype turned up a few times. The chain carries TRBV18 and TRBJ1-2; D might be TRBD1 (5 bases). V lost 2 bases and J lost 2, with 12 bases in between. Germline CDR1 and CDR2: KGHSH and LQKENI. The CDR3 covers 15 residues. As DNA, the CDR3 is TGTGCCAGCTCACCATTGAATGGGGGAAACTATGGCTACACCTTC. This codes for CASSPLNGGNYGYTF. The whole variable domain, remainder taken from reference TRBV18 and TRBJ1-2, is NAGVMQNPRHLVRRRGQEARLRCSPMKGHSHVYWYRQLPEEGLKFMVYLQKENIIDESGMPKERFSAEFPKEGPSILRIQQVVRGDSAAYFCASSPLNGGNYGYTFGSGTRLTVV.

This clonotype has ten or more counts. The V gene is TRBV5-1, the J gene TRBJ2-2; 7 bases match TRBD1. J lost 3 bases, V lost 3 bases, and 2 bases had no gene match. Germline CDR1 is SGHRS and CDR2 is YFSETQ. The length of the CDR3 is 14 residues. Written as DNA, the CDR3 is TGCGCCAGCAGCTCGCAGGGGGACACCGGGGAGCTGTTTTTT. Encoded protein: CASSSQGDTGELFF.

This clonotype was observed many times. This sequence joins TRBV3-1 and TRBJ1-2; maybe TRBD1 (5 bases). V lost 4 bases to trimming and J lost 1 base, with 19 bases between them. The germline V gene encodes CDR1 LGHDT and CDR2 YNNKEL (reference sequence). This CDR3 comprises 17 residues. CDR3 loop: CASSPGTAGWVNYGYTF. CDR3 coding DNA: TGTGCCAGCAGCCCCGGGACCGCCGGTTGGGTTAACTATGGCTACACCTTC.

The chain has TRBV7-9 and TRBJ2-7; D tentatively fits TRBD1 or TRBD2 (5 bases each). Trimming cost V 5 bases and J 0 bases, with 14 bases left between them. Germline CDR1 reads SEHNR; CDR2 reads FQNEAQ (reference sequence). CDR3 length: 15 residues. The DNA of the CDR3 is TGTGCCAGCAGCGGGCAGGGACGGAGCTCCTACGAGCAGTACTTC. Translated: CASSGQGRSSYEQYF.